The sequence of this T cell receptor beta chain was determined in a study of early T cells in non-severe SARS-CoV-2 infection. The overall study: The authors sequenced bulk RNA from unsorted whole blood, leaving chains unpaired.

With 4 bases clipped from V and 7 bases from J, the junction kept 7 bases outside the gene matches. Germline CDR1 and CDR2: DFQATT and SNEGSKA (reference sequence). CDR3 length equals 13 residues. The library protocol tagged individual cDNA molecules with unique molecular identifiers. TCRdb re-analysed the 5' RACE reads in MiXCR, keeping a single row per CDR3 protein. The repertoire holds nearly 60,000 distinct CDR3 sequences, with roughly 13% as singletons. The chain carries TRBV20-1 and TRBJ1-2; 9 nucleotides agree with TRBD1. The sequencing sample was made of whole blood. The receptor comes from an adult who was a healthcare worker with PCR-confirmed SARS-CoV-2 infection or an uninfected control (not recorded which). CDR3 amino acids: CSATRQGERGYTF. The CDR3 DNA follows: TGCAGTGCTACCCGACAGGGGGAACGTGGCTACACCTTC.